A single sample is the source of the 16 T cell receptor beta chains below, sequenced in a study of blood T cell repertoires in COVID-19. Some clones are missing from TCRdb's copy, which holds only in-frame ones; the method was immunoSEQ multiplex PCR. The sample consists of over 250,000 clones, approximately 84% of them appearing once. Sequenced material: peripheral blood. All receptors come from a human donor with COVID-19, enrolled during active disease. The donor label of this sample is uncertain.

This clone has only a few counts. The chain couples TRBV5-1 to TRBJ1-2; TRBD1 is a possible D gene (6 bases). This CDR3 is 12 amino acids long. Germline V lookup: CDR1 SGHRS, CDR2 YFSETQ. The V end lost 2 bases, the J end lost 8 bases, and 10 bases lay between the germline ends. CDR3 coding DNA: TGCGCCAGCAGCTTACAGGGCCAGGGCTACACCTTC. Protein sequence: CASSLQGQGYTF.

Turning to this clone: Other nucleotide sequences in the sample specify the same CDR3. The rearrangement joins TRBV3-1 (or the pseudogene TRBV3-2) to TRBJ1-2, with 9 bases matching TRBD1. The CDR3 is 14 residues long. In germline, CDR1 is LGHDT, CDR2 YNNKEL (reference sequence). The V and J ends lost 4 bases and 3 bases, in that order; junction bases with no gene match: 3. The CDR3 sequence: CASSPGQGYYGYTF. For the CDR3, the DNA is TGTGCCAGCAGCCCTGGACAGGGGTACTATGGCTACACCTTC.

This clone was observed a handful of times. The V and J genes are TRBV30 and TRBJ1-1; 8 nucleotides align to TRBD1. J lost 7 bases, V lost 3 bases, and 7 bases had no gene match. The CDR3 runs to 13 residues. Germline V CDR1 and CDR2: GTSNPN, SVGIG (reference sequence). The CDR3 here is CAWRARGQGEAFF. The DNA of the CDR3 is TGTGCCTGGAGGGCCAGGGGGCAAGGTGAAGCTTTCTTT.

The CDR3 protein is CASSQAGAGVNTQYF. The CDR3 DNA sequence: TGTGCCAGCAGCCAAGCTGGGGCAGGGGTGAATACGCAGTATTTT. The chain uses TRBV3-1 (or the pseudogene TRBV3-2) and TRBJ2-3; weak D call: TRBD1 (6 bases). The CDR3 runs 15 residues. Germline V lookup: CDR1 LGHDT, CDR2 YNNKEL (reference sequence). The germline V and J ends were trimmed by 1 base and 7 bases, with 15 bases remaining between them.

The chain recombines TRBV19 with TRBJ1-4; TRBD1 agrees at 9 bases. This CDR3 is 15 amino acids long. The trim removed 4 bases at V and 8 bases at J, leaving 8 bases unmatched. Germline V gene lookup returns CDR1 LNHDA and CDR2 SQIVND (reference sequence). In nucleotides, the CDR3 is TGTGCCAGTAGTACCTACAGGGGGCAGACGGAAAAACTGTTTTTT. Protein product: CASSTYRGQTEKLFF.

This chain uses TRBV27 with TRBJ2-2; no firm D call. V was shortened by 7 bases and J by 5 bases, with 17 bases between the two germline ends. This CDR3 spans 15 amino acids. Per germline, CDR1 MNHEY and CDR2 SMNVEV (reference sequence). CDR3 sequence reads: CASTVVGVGTGELFF. The CDR3 bases are TGTGCCAGCACCGTCGTAGGTGTCGGGACCGGGGAGCTGTTTTTT.

This chain joins TRBV7-2 and TRBJ2-7, with 10 bases fitting TRBD1. The V and J ends lost 5 bases and 3 bases, in that order; junction bases with no gene match: 7. Germline CDR1 and CDR2: SGHTA and FQGNSA. The CDR3 totals 15 residues. CDR3 in DNA: TGTGCCAGCAGCCGCGGGACAGGGGACCTCTACGAGCAGTACTTC. Its translation is CASSRGTGDLYEQYF.

This rearrangement joins TRBV6-5 to TRBJ2-1; 9 bases are shared with TRBD2. Trimming took 4 bases from V and 7 from J; bases not matched to a gene: 5. Germline CDR1 reads MNHEY; CDR2 reads SVGAGI. The CDR3 has 14 amino acids. For the CDR3, the DNA is TGTGCCAGCAGTTCGCTAGCGGGGAGTAATGAGCAGTTCTTC. Its translation is CASSSLAGSNEQFF.

The chain employs TRBV28 and TRBJ1-1; D ambiguous. This CDR3 region has 12 residues. Trimming removed 3 bases from V and 4 bases from J, with 6 bases in between. CDR1 is MDHEN and CDR2 is SYDVKM in the germline V gene. CDR3 residues: CASSLRVTEAFF. The CDR3 nucleotides are TGTGCCAGCAGTTTGAGGGTCACTGAAGCTTTCTTT.

This chain connects TRBV25-1 to TRBJ2-7; TRBD1 aligns across 9 bases. The CDR3 contains 15 residues. Germline values: CDR1 MGHDK, CDR2 SYGVNS. Trimming removed 2 bases from V and 4 bases from J; junction bases left unmatched: 6. CDR3 in amino acids: CASSEQDRGGYEQYF. Here the CDR3 DNA reads TGTGCCAGCAGTGAACAGGACAGGGGAGGATACGAGCAGTACTTC.

The V call is TRBV28, the J call TRBJ1-4; D is uncertain. Germline lookup yields CDR1 MDHEN and CDR2 SYDVKM. The CDR3 covers 12 residues. V was clipped by 7 bases and J by 4 bases, with 7 bases between them. The CDR3 is CASISHNEKLFF. CDR3 DNA sequence: TGTGCCAGCATTTCCCATAATGAAAAACTGTTTTTT.

This clone showed up just a few times. The chain couples TRBV6-5 to TRBJ1-2; D is unclear. Germline V gene lookup returns CDR1 MNHEY and CDR2 SVGAGI. Trimming removed 2 bases from V and 0 bases from J, with 10 bases in between. The CDR3 runs 15 residues. The chain's CDR3 is CASSYETSTNYGYTF. DNA of the CDR3: TGTGCCAGCAGTTACGAGACTTCAACTAACTATGGCTACACCTTC.

The chain combines TRBV28 with TRBJ1-1; 7 bases map to TRBD1. Trimming took 4 bases from V and 1 from J; bases not matched to a gene: 12. CDR1 and CDR2 from the germline V gene are MDHEN and SYDVKM. This CDR3 comprises 17 residues. In DNA form, the CDR3 reads TGTGCCAGCAGTTCAGGGAAGACAGGGTATCAGAACACTGAAGCTTTCTTT. Its translation is CASSSGKTGYQNTEAFF.

The rearrangement uses TRBV7-3 and TRBJ2-2, with a weak D call TRBD1 (6 bases). The length of the CDR3 is 16 residues. The germline V gene encodes CDR1 SGHTA and CDR2 FQGTGA. Trimming took 5 bases from V and 1 from J, leaving 14 bases between them. CDR3 residues: CASSPGQTLNTGELFF. The CDR3 DNA sequence: TGTGCCAGCAGCCCCGGACAGACCCTGAACACCGGGGAGCTGTTTTTT. Full variable domain (missing parts from reference TRBV7-3 and TRBJ2-2): GAGVSQTPSNKVTEKGKYVELRCDPISGHTALYWYRQSLGQGPEFLIYFQGTGAADDSGLPNDRFFAVRPEGSVSTLKIQRTERGDSAVYLCASSPGQTLNTGELFFGEGSRLTVL.

The rearrangement uses TRBV4-1 and TRBJ2-1; 8 bases fit TRBD2. The CDR3 runs 16 residues. Germline V CDR1 and CDR2: MGHRA, YSYEKL. Trimming removed 1 base from V and 8 bases from J; junction bases left unmatched: 10. The CDR3 DNA is TGCGCCAGCAGCCAAGGGCGTAGCGGGGTGATACATGAGCAGTTCTTC. Translating gives CASSQGRSGVIHEQFF.

The chain employs TRBV7-3 and TRBJ2-3, with 14 bases fitting TRBD2. Germline V CDR1 and CDR2: SGHTA, FQGTGA. CDR3 length equals 16 residues. V trimming: 0 bases; J trimming: 6 bases; junction bases outside the gene matches: 2. The CDR3 region is CASSLTGTSGSDTQYF. In nucleotides, the CDR3 is TGTGCCAGCAGCTTAACGGGGACTAGCGGGAGCGATACGCAGTATTTT.